The sequence of this T cell receptor beta chain was determined in a study of identifying expanded T cells in peripheral blood. The table came from immunoSEQ multiplex PCR; TCRdb's copy has only in-frame clones and leaves some out. The sample shows about 81,000 clones, about 83% of them seen only once. Sequenced input: blood. The sequence was obtained from a person aged 18 to 70 in good health.

The chain's CDR3 is CASSVTDTPYGYTF. The DNA for the CDR3 is TGTGCCAGCAGCGTTACGGACACTCCCTATGGCTACACCTTC. The chain is built from TRBV9 and TRBJ1-2; a possible D gene is TRBD1 (5 bases). CDR1 and CDR2 (germline): SGDLS, YYNGEE. V was shortened by 2 bases and J by 4 bases, with 12 bases between the two germline ends. The CDR3 has 14 amino acids.